Given below is one T cell receptor (beta chain) in context. The CDR3 length is 17 residues. Trimming took 4 bases from V and 4 from J; bases not matched to a gene: 14. Germline V CDR1 and CDR2: MGHRA, YSYEKL. Here immunoSEQ multiplex PCR was the method, and the copy in TCRdb shows in-frame clones only, minus some. Of roughly 670,000 clones listed, around 89% were seen once; the top ten hold roughly 0.25%. This sample was taken from a study of blood T cell repertoires in COVID-19. Across the whole study: PBMCs, B-cell-depleted T cells, or T cells were the source of the cDNA or gDNA that made up the material.

The chain joins TRBV4-1 to TRBJ2-7, with 9 bases matching TRBD1. The sequenced material came from peripheral blood. The receptor was derived from a young woman with acute or convalescent COVID-19. In nucleotides, the CDR3 is TGCGCCAGCAGCCCCATCGCCCCGACAGGGGGTACATACGAGCAGTACTTC. Translation gives CASSPIAPTGGTYEQYF.